The T cell receptor (beta chain) under discussion was sequenced for a study of human T cells and chemical hapten exposure. The CDR3 sequence is 14 residues long. Trimming at V came to 6 bases and at J to 6 bases, leaving 7 bases not matched to a gene. This clonotype came up many times. The time point here: pre-sensitization, week 0. Treatment described: therapeutic diphenylcyclopropenone sensitization with weekly scalp DPC. One entry per CDR3 protein results from TCRdb running MiXCR on the RACE reads. In the table there are about 270,000 distinct CDR3 sequences, 7.5% to 9% of which are singletons. Sequencing was performed on whole blood, taken in connection with sensitization to the hapten diphenylcyclopropenone (DPC). The chain links TRBV12-3 or TRBV12-4 to TRBJ1-4; TRBD1 agrees at 7 bases. The receptor comes from a man aged 18 to 30 with alopecia areata. Some clones in this sample may be carry-over from other donors' samples. The CDR3: CASRNRGRDEKLFF. In DNA, the CDR3 is TGTGCCAGCAGAAACAGGGGAAGGGATGAAAAACTGTTTTTT.